The 27 T cell receptor beta chains listed next were all sequenced from one sample in a study of cytotoxic CD8 clonotypes in ibrutinib-treated CLL. Here immunoSEQ multiplex PCR was the method, and the copy in TCRdb shows in-frame clones only, minus some. The sample has roughly 29,000 clones; less than 60% are singletons. Sequences were derived from PBMCs, sampled before ibrutinib treatment. The source of these receptors is a human donor with chronic lymphocytic leukemia.

The chain carries TRBV9 and TRBJ2-7; 9 nucleotides align to TRBD2. V shed 0 bases and J 4 bases; nucleotides not matched to a gene: 2. Germline CDR1 is SGDLS and CDR2 is YYNGEE. The CDR3 consists of 14 residues. CDR3 nucleotides: TGTGCCAGCAGCGTAGGGACTAGCGAGTACGAGCAGTACTTC. This sequence encodes CASSVGTSEYEQYF.

The chain employs TRBV4-3 and TRBJ2-7; 11 positions agree with TRBD1. Germline CDR1 LGHNA, CDR2 YSLEER. The CDR3 has 15 amino acids. Losses at the gene ends were 5 bases for V and 4 bases for J; bases not matched to a gene: 7. The CDR3 reads CASSERTGGAYEQYF. In DNA form, the CDR3 reads TGCGCCAGCAGCGAAAGGACAGGGGGCGCGTACGAGCAGTACTTC.

This chain connects TRBV5-4 to TRBJ2-2, with 7 bases lining up with TRBD1. With 1 base clipped from V and 2 bases from J, the junction kept 5 bases outside the gene matches. Germline assignment: CDR1 SGHNT and CDR2 YYREEE (reference sequence). This CDR3 has 16 residues. This CDR3 reads CASSLPGQLNTGELFF. Written as DNA, the CDR3 is TGTGCCAGCAGCTTGCCGGGACAGCTTAACACCGGGGAGCTGTTTTTT.

The genes are TRBV10-1 and TRBJ1-5; D possibly corresponds to TRBD1 (5 bases). This CDR3 comprises 13 residues. Trimming took 3 bases from V and 6 from J, leaving 9 bases between them. Germline V lookup: CDR1 WNHNN, CDR2 SYGVQD (reference sequence). The CDR3 DNA sequence: TGCGCCAGCAGTGACGGGGCGGGTCAGCCCCAGCATTTT. Translating it yields CASSDGAGQPQHF.

This clone is classed as medium-sized (0.01 to 0.1%). The V call is TRBV7-2, the J call TRBJ2-7; 7 nucleotides agree with TRBD2. Germline V CDR1 and CDR2: SGHTA, FQGNSA. The CDR3 covers 13 residues. Unmatched junction bases numbered 0, after V lost 4 bases and J lost 0 bases. CDR3 in amino acids: CASSWGGSYEQYF. The CDR3 DNA is TGTGCCAGCAGCTGGGGGGGCTCCTACGAGCAGTACTTC.

This clone has just a few counts. The sample contains more than one DNA sequence encoding this CDR3. DNA of the CDR3: TGCGCCAGCAGCCCTGGACAGGGCTCCTCCTACGAGCAGTACTTC. Translating it yields CASSPGQGSSYEQYF. The chain has TRBV5-1 and TRBJ2-7; 8 bases line up with TRBD1. In germline, CDR1 is SGHRS, CDR2 YFSETQ. V dropped 4 bases and J dropped 0; count of bases not matched to a gene: 6. The length of the CDR3 is 15 residues.

The rearrangement links TRBV5-1 to TRBJ2-7; 11 nucleotides line up with TRBD1. The V and J ends lost 1 base and 6 bases, in that order; junction bases with no gene match: 15. The germline CDR1 and CDR2 sequences are SGHRS and YFSETQ. The CDR3 consists of 18 residues. The CDR3 here is CASSLKQGQGVVKGEQYF. For the CDR3, the DNA is TGCGCCAGCAGCTTGAAGCAGGGACAGGGGGTCGTTAAGGGCGAGCAGTACTTC. The variable domain in full, completed from reference TRBV5-1 and TRBJ2-7, reads KAGVTQTPRYLIKTRGQQVTLSCSPISGHRSVSWYQQTPGQGLQFLFEYFSETQRNKGNFPGRFSGRQFSNSRSEMNVSTLELGDSALYLCASSLKQGQGVVKGEQYFGPGTRLTVT.

This chain uses TRBV10-3 with TRBJ1-2; D is ambiguous. Germline V gene data show CDR1 as ENHRY and CDR2 as SYGVKD. There are 14 residues in the CDR3. V gave up 2 bases and J gave up 3 bases, with 10 bases separating them. As DNA, the CDR3 is TGTGCCATCAGTGAGAGCGGGCCCGACTATGGCTACACCTTC. Its translation: CAISESGPDYGYTF.

The V and J genes are TRBV6-5 and TRBJ2-2, with 8 bases identical to TRBD2. The CDR3 spans 16 residues. Germline CDR1 reads MNHEY; CDR2 reads SVGAGI. The ends lost 0 bases at V and 3 bases at J; junction bases unmatched: 3. The CDR3 DNA sequence: TGTGCCAGCAGTTACTCCGGCGGGGGGCACACCGGGGAGCTGTTTTTT. Amino acids: CASSYSGGGHTGELFF.

This clone was seen only once. The chain employs TRBV10-3 and TRBJ2-7; D might be TRBD1 (6 bases). CDR3 length equals 17 residues. CDR1 is ENHRY and CDR2 is SYGVKD in the germline V gene. V was trimmed by 6 bases and J by 1 base, leaving 22 bases between them. CDR3 in DNA: TGTGCCATCAGGGGCCCACAGACAGGCCTCGGGTCCTACGAGCAGTACTTC. Translating gives CAIRGPQTGLGSYEQYF.

This clone has more than one count but fewer than ten. The chain carries TRBV2 and TRBJ2-1, with a weak D call TRBD2 (6 bases). CDR3 length: 15 amino acids. V was pared by 7 bases and J by 8 bases, with 21 bases between. Germline-derived CDR1 and CDR2 are SNHLY and FYNNEI. The CDR3 here is CASKPRAGKSDEQFF. The CDR3 nucleotides read TGTGCCAGCAAGCCGCGGGCGGGAAAATCGGATGAGCAGTTCTTC. The full variable domain, completed using reference TRBV2 and TRBJ2-1, is EPEVTQTPSHQVTQMGQEVILRCVPISNHLYFYWYRQILGQKVEFLVSFYNNEISEKSEIFDDQFSVERPDGSNFTLKIRSTKLEDSAMYFCASKPRAGKSDEQFFGPGTRLTVL.

This rearrangement joins TRBV10-3 to TRBJ1-2; D gene unclear. Germline assignment: CDR1 ENHRY and CDR2 SYGVKD. The ends were cut back, 10 bases at V and 1 base at J, with 10 bases in the middle. This CDR3 comprises 12 residues. CDR3 coding DNA: TGTGCCACCGCCGGGCTTAACTATGGCTACACCTTC. Residues: CATAGLNYGYTF.

By share of the sample, this clone is large. CDR3 loop: CASSDFSVSQYF. The CDR3 nucleotides read TGTGCCAGCAGTGATTTTTCAGTGTCCCAGTACTTC. V gene TRBV2 combines with J gene TRBJ2-5; no clear D. V lost 3 bases to trimming and J lost 9 bases, with 11 bases between them. Germline V CDR1 and CDR2: SNHLY, FYNNEI. This CDR3 is 12 amino acids long.

This chain uses TRBV28 with TRBJ2-3; weak D call: TRBD2 (6 bases). Trimming stripped 7 bases from V and 6 bases from J, with 20 bases between. The CDR3 extends over 15 amino acids. Germline-derived CDR1 and CDR2 are MDHEN and SYDVKM. The CDR3 nucleotides read TGTGCCAGCACCCGGGGGTTAGGGTATAGCGATACGCAGTATTTT. Encoded protein: CASTRGLGYSDTQYF.

The chain recombines TRBV2 with TRBJ2-3, with a possible D match to TRBD1 (5 bases). The CDR3 runs to 16 residues. Germline V gives CDR1 SNHLY, CDR2 FYNNEI. V shed 7 bases and J shed 6 bases, with 23 bases lying between them. The CDR3 DNA is TGTGCCAGCACCGAAGGCACAGGCTTTTACACGGATACGCAGTATTTT. It translates to CASTEGTGFYTDTQYF. The variable domain in full, with the rest retrieved from reference TRBV2 and TRBJ2-3, is EPEVTQTPSHQVTQMGQEVILRCVPISNHLYFYWYRQILGQKVEFLVSFYNNEISEKSEIFDDQFSVERPDGSNFTLKIRSTKLEDSAMYFCASTEGTGFYTDTQYFGPGTRLTVL.

This clone was seen a single time. This chain joins TRBV4-1 and TRBJ2-1; 10 positions match TRBD1. V shed 0 bases and J 5 bases; nucleotides not matched to a gene: 7. The CDR3 is made up of 17 amino acids. Germline V gene data show CDR1 as MGHRA and CDR2 as YSYEKL. The CDR3 region is CASSQDGQGVVHNEQFF. The CDR3 DNA reads as TGCGCCAGCAGCCAAGATGGACAGGGGGTTGTCCACAATGAGCAGTTCTTC.

The J gene is TRBJ1-2, the V gene TRBV5-1; tentatively, D is TRBD1 (5 bases). The CDR3 consists of 17 residues. The V end was cut by 0 bases, the J end by 0 bases, with 15 bases between. Germline loops: CDR1 SGHRS, CDR2 YFSETQ. As DNA, the CDR3 is TGCGCCAGCAGCTTGGCCGGGGGGATCGATCCTAACTATGGCTACACCTTC. It encodes CASSLAGGIDPNYGYTF.

This rearrangement joins TRBV21-1 to TRBJ2-7; no DNA check was done on the table's D call, TRBD2. TRBV21-1 is described as a pseudogene. The CDR3 runs 15 residues. The CDR3 region has the DNA TGTGCCAGCAAAACAACTCTAGCGCGAGCCTACGAGCAGTACTTC. Encoded protein: CASKTTLARAYEQYF.

This rearrangement joins TRBV6-4 to TRBJ2-5; possible D gene TRBD1, 6 bases. CDR3 length: 17 residues. CDR1 is MRHNA and CDR2 is SNTAGT in the germline V gene. V shed 3 bases and J shed 0 bases, with 17 bases lying between them. In DNA, the CDR3 is TGTGCCAGCAGTGATGCAGGGACATCACCGTACCAAGAGACCCAGTACTTC. The encoded protein is CASSDAGTSPYQETQYF.

The chain couples TRBV27 to TRBJ2-3; 13 bases line up with TRBD2. CDR1 is MNHEY and CDR2 is SMNVEV in the germline V gene (reference sequence). V shed 5 bases, J shed 1 base, and the junction held 12 bases outside the gene matches. CDR3 length equals 19 residues. The CDR3 sequence is CASSPRLAGGRGGTDTQYF. CDR3 nucleotide sequence: TGTGCCAGCAGTCCCCGACTAGCGGGAGGCCGGGGAGGCACAGATACGCAGTATTTT.

This clone turned up a few times. The V gene is TRBV27, the J gene TRBJ2-5, with D possibly TRBD1 on 6 matching bases. Germline V lookup: CDR1 MNHEY, CDR2 SMNVEV (reference sequence). V lost 6 bases to trimming and J lost 4 bases, with 15 bases between them. This CDR3 spans 14 amino acids. This CDR3 is CASRVQGNPETQYF. CDR3 in DNA: TGTGCCAGCAGGGTACAGGGTAACCCAGAGACCCAGTACTTC.

This clone was seen once. V usage is TRBV4-3 and J usage is TRBJ2-1; the D gene is possibly TRBD2 (5 bases). The V end was cut by 0 bases, the J end by 15 bases, with 12 bases between. Germline assignment: CDR1 LGHNA and CDR2 YSLEER. CDR3 size: 12 residues. Written as DNA, the CDR3 is TGCGCCAGCAGCCAAGACGGGGATCGGAGGTTCTTC. Protein: CASSQDGDRRFF.

This chain connects TRBV6-4 to TRBJ1-2; TRBD1 might be the D (5 bases). This CDR3 spans 13 amino acids. Trimming stripped 6 bases from V and 2 bases from J, with 10 bases between. The V gene's germline CDR1 is MRHNA and CDR2 SNTAGT. CDR3 DNA sequence: TGTGCCAGCAGCCGTTCAGGGAACTATGGCTACACCTTC. Translated: CASSRSGNYGYTF.

The table lists this clone with a count of one. The DNA for the CDR3 is TGTGCCAGCAGCCAAGAACCGCGAACACCCTACGAGCAGTACTTC. The encoded protein is CASSQEPRTPYEQYF. The chain carries TRBV16 and TRBJ2-7; D unclear. CDR1 and CDR2 (germline): KGHSY, FQNENV. The V end was cut by 2 bases, the J end by 2 bases, with 13 bases between. This CDR3 comprises 15 residues.

The table lists this clone with a count of one. The rearrangement joins TRBV7-2 to TRBJ2-1; 12 nucleotides agree with TRBD2. Per germline, CDR1 SGHTA and CDR2 FQGNSA. Trimming cost V 3 bases and J 10 bases; bases outside gene matches: 10. The CDR3 has 16 amino acids. The CDR3 DNA reads TGTGCCAGCAGCTTTCGGTGGACTAGCGGGATCGGAGAGCAGTTCTTC. Encoded protein: CASSFRWTSGIGEQFF.

The chain uses TRBV7-2 and TRBJ2-7; 10 positions agree with TRBD2. The CDR3 totals 13 residues. CDR1 and CDR2 (germline): SGHTA, FQGNSA. J gave up 6 bases and V 5 bases, and 4 bases lay outside the gene matches. CDR3 region: CASSLGLASEQYF. In DNA form, the CDR3 reads TGTGCCAGCAGCCTGGGACTAGCGTCCGAGCAGTACTTC.

The chain is built from TRBV27 and TRBJ2-7; the D gene is possibly TRBD2 (6 bases). Trimming left V 6 bases short and J 5 bases short, with 14 bases between. The germline V gene encodes CDR1 MNHEY and CDR2 SMNVEV (reference sequence). The CDR3 is 13 amino acids. CDR3 loop: CASSSGTFNEQYF. CDR3 DNA: TGTGCCAGCAGCTCCGGGACTTTCAACGAGCAGTACTTC.